This entry concerns a single T cell receptor beta chain. The target antigen is unknown. The data derive from a study of cytomegalovirus exposure and HLA in healthy donors. Study-level points and caveats: Another analysis was done later, and it associated roughly 15,000 TCR beta sequences with HLA alleles at 0.05 false discovery rate.

The V gene's germline CDR1 is ENHRY and CDR2 SYGVKD. The CDR3 runs to 15 residues. With 0 bases removed from V and 4 bases from J, the gap between germline ends came to 10 bases. The PCR ran on 60 Vbeta and 13 Jbeta primers. Some clones are missing from TCRdb's copy, which holds only in-frame ones; the method was immunoSEQ multiplex PCR. The table has 110,000 to 150,000 clones, around 9.6% seen once. This receptor was obtained from a male donor in good health and CMV-seronegative. The sequenced sample was PBMCs. The chain recombines TRBV10-3 with TRBJ1-5, with TRBD1 as a possible D gene (6 bases). This CDR3 reads CAISESLGQNQPQHF. DNA of the CDR3: TGTGCCATCAGTGAGTCTTTAGGACAGAATCAGCCCCAGCATTTT.